This section outlines one T cell receptor (beta chain) sequence together with its context. This specimen belongs to a study of T cell repertoires in cytomegalovirus infection. TCRdb re-analysed the reads in MiXCR, keeping a single row per CDR3 protein. The sample contains approximately 190,000 distinct CDR3 sequences, 28% of which appear only once. The V gene lost 0 bases and the J gene lost 12 bases, with 18 bases spanning the gap. Looked up from germline, CDR1 is MNHEY and CDR2 is SVGAGI. The CDR3 extends over 15 amino acids. The source material was PBMCs. The V call is TRBV6-5, the J call TRBJ2-1; D is possibly TRBD1 (6 bases). The clonotype was recovered from a human donor in good health (CMV status not recorded). Some clones in this sample may be carry-over from other donors' samples. The chain's CDR3 is CASSYSFSGAQGQFF. The CDR3 bases are TGTGCCAGCAGTTACTCATTCTCAGGGGCCCAAGGGCAGTTCTTC.